This T cell receptor (beta chain) was obtained from a study of vaccination and CD4 T cells after COVID-19. Study-level findings and limits: Vaccine-specific clones numbering 304 of 307 showed spike mono-reactivity in convalescent patients.

Treatment of the sample: roughly nine-day PBMC culture with coronavirus spike peptide pools or control peptides (ViraFEST assay). According to the study, CD4+ T cells from the unexposed donor were gathered ahead of the COVID-19 pandemic (2011-2018). Each well received a few million PBMCs, cultured with 10 IU/ml IL-2 and about 10 ug/ml peptide pools. The length of the CDR3 is 16 residues. Germline values: CDR1 SGHNT, CDR2 YYREEE (reference sequence). After removal of 4 bases from V and 6 bases from J, the junction contained 14 bases not matched to a gene. CD4+ T cells that had been cultured provided DNA sequenced with the Oncomine TCR Beta short-read assay. From cultured CD4+ T cells, genomic DNA was extracted. TCRdb recomputed calls from the PCR reads with MiXCR, one row per CDR3 protein. Seen here are approximately 7,700 distinct CDR3 sequences, 56% observed once, and the top ten hold roughly an eighth.

In the case of this clonotype: The antigen is undetermined.

This chain links TRBV5-4 with TRBJ2-7; 9 positions agree with TRBD2. This receptor was identified in a human donor in good health. Sequencing was carried out using CD4+ T cells from blood, cultured in vitro. The CDR3, as DNA: TGTGCCAGCAGCCCCGGACTTGGGCGGGAGGGCCGCGAGCAGTACTTC. It codes for CASSPGLGREGREQYF.